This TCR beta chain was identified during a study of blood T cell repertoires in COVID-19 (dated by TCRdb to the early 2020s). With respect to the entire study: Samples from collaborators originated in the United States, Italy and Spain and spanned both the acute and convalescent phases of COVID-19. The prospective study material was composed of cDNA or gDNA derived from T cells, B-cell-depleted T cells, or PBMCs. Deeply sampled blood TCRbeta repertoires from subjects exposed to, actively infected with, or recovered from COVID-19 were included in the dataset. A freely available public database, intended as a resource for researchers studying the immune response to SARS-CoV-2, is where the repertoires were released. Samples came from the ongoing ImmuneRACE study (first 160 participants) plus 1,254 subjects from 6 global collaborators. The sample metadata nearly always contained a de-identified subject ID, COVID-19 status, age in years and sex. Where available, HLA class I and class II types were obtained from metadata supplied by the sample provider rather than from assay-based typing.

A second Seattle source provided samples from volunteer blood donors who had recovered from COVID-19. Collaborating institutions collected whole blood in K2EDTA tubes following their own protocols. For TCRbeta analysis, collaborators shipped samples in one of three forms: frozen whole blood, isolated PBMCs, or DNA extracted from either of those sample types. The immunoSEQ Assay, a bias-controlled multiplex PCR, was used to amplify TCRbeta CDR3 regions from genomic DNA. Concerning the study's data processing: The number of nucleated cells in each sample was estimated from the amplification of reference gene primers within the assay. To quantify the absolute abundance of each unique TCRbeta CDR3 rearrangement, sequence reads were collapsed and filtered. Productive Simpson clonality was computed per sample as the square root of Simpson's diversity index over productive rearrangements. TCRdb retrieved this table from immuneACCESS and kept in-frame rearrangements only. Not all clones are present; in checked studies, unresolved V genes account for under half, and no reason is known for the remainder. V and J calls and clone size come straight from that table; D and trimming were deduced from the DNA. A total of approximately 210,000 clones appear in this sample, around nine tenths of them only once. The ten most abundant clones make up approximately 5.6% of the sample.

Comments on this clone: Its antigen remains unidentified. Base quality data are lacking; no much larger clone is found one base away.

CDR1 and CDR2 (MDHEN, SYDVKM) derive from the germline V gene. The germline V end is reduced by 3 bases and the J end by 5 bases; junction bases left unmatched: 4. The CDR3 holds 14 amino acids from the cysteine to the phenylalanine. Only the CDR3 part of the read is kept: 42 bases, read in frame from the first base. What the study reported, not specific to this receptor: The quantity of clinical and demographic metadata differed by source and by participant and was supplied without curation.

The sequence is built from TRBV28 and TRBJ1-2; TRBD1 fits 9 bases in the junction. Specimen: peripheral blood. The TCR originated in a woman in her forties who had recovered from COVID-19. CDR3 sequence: CASSFGQGKYGYTF. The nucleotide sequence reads TGTGCCAGCAGTTTCGGACAGGGGAAGTATGGCTACACCTTC.